These 5 T cell receptor beta chains were all obtained from the same sample, sequenced in a study of T cell responses to AZD1222 COVID-19 vaccine. Profiled with immunoSEQ multiplex PCR; TCRdb holds only in-frame clones, not every one. The data contain over 15,000 clones, about 87% of them singletons. The sample was peripheral blood, taken 28 days after the second AZD1222 dose. These receptors all come from an adult who received the AZD1222 COVID-19 vaccine.

This clone was seen just once. CDR3: CATSRVQGFTDTQYF. DNA of the CDR3: TGTGCCACCAGCAGAGTACAGGGGTTCACAGATACGCAGTATTTT. The genes are TRBV15 and TRBJ2-3; 7 bases match TRBD1. J lost 2 bases, V lost 1 base, and 3 bases had no gene match. Germline V gene data show CDR1 as LNHNV and CDR2 as YYDKDF (reference sequence). The CDR3 sequence is 15 residues long.

This clone was seen a single time. V gene TRBV7-2 combines with J gene TRBJ2-3; 13 bases match TRBD2. This CDR3 comprises 16 residues. In germline, CDR1 is SGHTA, CDR2 FQGNSA. V dropped 5 bases and J dropped 2; count of bases not matched to a gene: 4. CDR3 DNA: TGTGCCAGCAGCCAGGGGACTAGCGGGGACACAGATACGCAGTATTTT. This translates into CASSQGTSGDTDTQYF. Using reference TRBV7-2 and TRBJ2-3 for the parts outside the CDR3, the full variable domain is GAGVSQSPSNKVTEKGKDVELRCDPISGHTALYWYRQSLGQGLEFLIYFQGNSAPDKSGLPSDRFSAERTGGSVSTLTIQRTQQEDSAVYLCASSQGTSGDTDTQYFGPGTRLTVL.

The genes are TRBV5-1 and TRBJ2-7, with D tentatively TRBD2 (6 bases). Deletions cut 3 bases from V and 5 bases from J, with 12 bases between. The CDR3 runs to 13 residues. CDR1 SGHRS and CDR2 YFSETQ come from the germline V gene. The CDR3 loop is CASSWGLAHEQYF. CDR3 DNA sequence: TGCGCCAGCAGCTGGGGACTTGCCCACGAGCAGTACTTC.

The CDR3 DNA reads as TGTGCCAGCAGTTCACACAGGTTAACCTACGAGCAGTACTTC. Its protein is CASSSHRLTYEQYF. V and J are TRBV28 and TRBJ2-7; D perhaps matches TRBD1 (5 bases). Trimming pared 4 bases from V and 2 bases from J, leaving 12 bases between. This CDR3 spans 14 amino acids. In germline, CDR1 is MDHEN, CDR2 SYDVKM.

The rearrangement uses TRBV5-4 and TRBJ1-2; possible D gene TRBD1, 6 bases. The CDR3 sequence is 17 residues long. V lost 4 bases and J lost 6, with 25 bases in between. Germline CDR1 SGHNT, CDR2 YYREEE (reference sequence). The CDR3 sequence is CASSPEGGRGGLDGYTF. DNA for the CDR3: TGTGCCAGCAGCCCCGAGGGCGGCAGGGGAGGACTGGATGGCTACACCTTC.